This T cell receptor beta chain was sequenced in a study of T cell responses to AZD1222 COVID-19 vaccine. This CDR3 is 13 amino acids long. V lost 6 bases and J 6 bases, leaving 14 bases between the germline ends. Germline V gene data show CDR1 as MNHEY and CDR2 as SVGAGI. Assay: immunoSEQ multiplex PCR; the TCRdb copy retains only in-frame clones and omits some. The table records under 150,000 clones, 88% of them present only once. This receptor was taken from an adult in good health. The sample consisted of peripheral blood, taken on day 0 of AZD1222 vaccination. The V gene is TRBV6-5, the J gene TRBJ1-1; the D is unclear. CDR3 protein: CASRPGSGAEAFF. In DNA form, the CDR3 reads TGTGCCAGCAGGCCGGGAAGCGGAGCTGAAGCTTTCTTT.